Following are 28 T cell receptor beta chains from one sample sequenced in a study of shared clonotypes between healthy human individuals. Method: immunoSEQ multiplex PCR; TCRdb's copy keeps in-frame clones and lacks some. Of 2 million to 2.5 million clones in the sample, about 94% were seen once. The sample comprised naive CD4+ T cells sorted from blood. Subset in this sample: CD45RA+ positively selected. The receptor source for this set is a man aged 18 to 35 in good health.

The chain has TRBV19 and TRBJ1-2; unclear D gene. The CDR3 spans 15 residues. Looked up from germline, CDR1 is LNHDA and CDR2 is SQIVND (reference sequence). V was trimmed by 5 bases and J by 0 bases, leaving 13 bases between them. For the CDR3, the DNA is TGTGCCAGTAGTGTGGACGGGTACCCTAACTATGGCTACACCTTC. Translation gives CASSVDGYPNYGYTF.

The chain couples TRBV7-9 to TRBJ2-2; D not certain. Trimming removed 2 bases at V and 2 bases at J, with 9 bases between. The CDR3 consists of 15 residues. Germline-derived CDR1 and CDR2 are SEHNR and FQNEAQ (reference sequence). CDR3 sequence reads: CASSLIQINTGELFF. The CDR3 region has the DNA TGTGCCAGCAGCTTAATCCAGATAAACACCGGGGAGCTGTTTTTT.

CDR3 in amino acids: CASSQQGNRAAYNSPLHF. As DNA, the CDR3 is TGCGCCAGCAGCCAACAGGGCAACAGGGCGGCCTATAATTCACCCCTCCACTTT. This rearrangement joins TRBV4-1 to TRBJ1-6; TRBD1 might be the D (6 bases). Germline-derived CDR1 and CDR2 are MGHRA and YSYEKL. The CDR3 contains 18 residues. V lost 2 bases to trimming and J lost 2 bases, with 16 bases between them.

This clone was seen only once. The chain is built from TRBV21-1 and TRBJ1-6. TRBV21-1 is annotated as a pseudogene. The CDR3 is 16 amino acids. The CDR3 DNA reads TGTGCCAGTCGGGGGGAACAGGGGAGTGATTATTCACCCCTCCACTTT. This gives the protein CASRGEQGSDYSPLHF.

The V gene is TRBV10-1, the J gene TRBJ2-7; TRBD1 is a possible D gene (7 bases). V lost 2 bases and J 3 bases, leaving 14 bases between the germline ends. Per germline, CDR1 WNHNN and CDR2 SYGVQD (reference sequence). The CDR3 is 15 amino acids. CDR3 nucleotides: TGCGCCAGCAGTGAGCGCGGGACAGAAAACTACGAGCAGTACTTC. It encodes CASSERGTENYEQYF.

V is TRBV5-1 and J is TRBJ2-7; weak D call: TRBD2 (5 bases). The CDR3 totals 14 residues. Germline CDR1 is SGHRS and CDR2 is YFSETQ. V gave up 5 bases and J gave up 3 bases, with 15 bases separating them. The CDR3 reads CASSTQVAGYEQYF. The CDR3 DNA reads as TGCGCCAGCAGTACCCAGGTCGCGGGCTACGAGCAGTACTTC.

The J gene is TRBJ1-2, the V gene TRBV28; TRBD1 is a possible D gene (6 bases). Looked up from germline, CDR1 is MDHEN and CDR2 is SYDVKM. V lost 5 bases, J lost 4 bases, and 17 bases lay in between. This CDR3 region has 15 residues. The CDR3 loop reads CASSPAPTGPYGYTF. As DNA, the CDR3 is TGTGCCAGCAGTCCCGCCCCGACAGGACCCTATGGCTACACCTTC.

The rearrangement uses TRBV10-3 and TRBJ1-1; maybe TRBD1 (6 bases). V lost 6 bases and J lost 1, with 18 bases in between. Per germline, CDR1 ENHRY and CDR2 SYGVKD. The CDR3 runs 16 residues. As DNA, the CDR3 is TGTGCCATCAGGGGTTACAGGGCCGGACGGAACACTGAAGCTTTCTTT. Translation gives CAIRGYRAGRNTEAFF.

This clone turned up a few times. The chain couples TRBV5-4 to TRBJ1-3, with 8 bases that match TRBD1. The CDR3 is made up of 15 amino acids. Germline CDR1 is SGHNT and CDR2 is YYREEE (reference sequence). Trimming removed 4 bases from V and 4 bases from J; junction bases left unmatched: 7. Here the CDR3 reads CASSQTDRAGNTIYF. The CDR3 DNA reads TGTGCCAGCAGCCAAACGGACAGGGCGGGAAACACCATATATTTT.

This clone was seen a single time. This rearrangement joins TRBV4-1 to TRBJ2-7; 11 nucleotides align to TRBD2. CDR1 and CDR2 (germline): MGHRA, YSYEKL. This CDR3 contains 17 residues. Trimming at V came to 1 base and at J to 2 bases, leaving 7 bases not matched to a gene. The CDR3 protein is CASSQGSGRDWAYEQYF. CDR3 in DNA: TGCGCCAGCAGCCAAGGTAGCGGGAGGGATTGGGCCTACGAGCAGTACTTC.

The chain employs TRBV18 and TRBJ1-1; D is perhaps TRBD1 (6 bases). Germline loops: CDR1 KGHSH, CDR2 LQKENI. There are 14 residues in the CDR3. Trimming took off 5 bases at V and 1 base at J, with 11 bases between the two ends. The CDR3 protein is CASSNQQGNTEAFF. The CDR3 DNA follows: TGTGCCAGCTCAAACCAACAGGGGAACACTGAAGCTTTCTTT.

V gene TRBV2 combines with J gene TRBJ1-2; the D is unclear. In germline, CDR1 is SNHLY, CDR2 FYNNEI. V lost 4 bases and J 4 bases, leaving 7 bases between the germline ends. CDR3 length equals 12 residues. CDR3 sequence reads: CASSGEIYGYTF. In DNA form, the CDR3 reads TGTGCCAGCAGTGGGGAGATCTATGGCTACACCTTC.

The rearrangement links TRBV6-6 to TRBJ2-1; TRBD2 aligns across 7 bases. This CDR3 has 13 residues. Germline V CDR1 and CDR2: MNHNY, SVGAGI (reference sequence). The junction had 7 bases not matched to a gene; V was cut back by 7 bases and J by 7 bases. CDR3 nucleotide sequence: TGTGCCAGCAAGGGCGGGAGTCTAAATGAGCAGTTCTTC. It codes for CASKGGSLNEQFF.

The V and J genes are TRBV5-8 and TRBJ1-5, with D possibly TRBD1 on 6 matching bases. The CDR3 loop spans 16 amino acids. V was cut by 0 bases and J by 6 bases, with 16 bases left in between. Looked up from germline, CDR1 is SGHTS and CDR2 is YDEGEE. The CDR3 loop reads CASSLARGSLGQPQHF. In DNA, the CDR3 is TGTGCCAGCAGCTTGGCCAGGGGCTCTCTGGGTCAGCCCCAGCATTTT.

The CDR3 is CASSLDGSNEKLFF. CDR3 coding DNA: TGCGCCAGCAGCTTGGACGGCAGTAATGAAAAACTGTTTTTT. The genes are TRBV5-1 and TRBJ1-4; D gene ambiguous. The ends were cut back, 0 bases at V and 4 bases at J, with 7 bases in the middle. CDR1 is SGHRS and CDR2 is YFSETQ in the germline V gene. The CDR3 covers 14 residues.

The chain uses TRBV7-6 and TRBJ1-2; D gene uncertain. Trimming took off 3 bases at V and 6 bases at J, with 5 bases between the two ends. Per germline, CDR1 SGHVS and CDR2 FNYEAQ. This CDR3 has 11 amino acids. The CDR3 here is CASSFFDGYTF. CDR3 DNA: TGTGCCAGCAGCTTTTTCGATGGCTACACCTTC.

The V and J genes are TRBV6-1 and TRBJ2-7, with D unclear. Trimming pared 2 bases from V and 12 bases from J, leaving 23 bases between. This CDR3 spans 15 amino acids. CDR1 and CDR2 (germline): MNHNS, SASEGT. CDR3 in DNA: TGTGCCAGCAGTGAATCCGACTGGTTGTTACGAGTAGGGTACTTC. It translates to CASSESDWLLRVGYF.

V and J are TRBV11-1 and TRBJ2-5; TRBD2 aligns across 13 bases. With 5 bases clipped from V and 7 bases from J, the junction kept 4 bases outside the gene matches. The germline CDR1 and CDR2 sequences are SGHAT and FQDESV (reference sequence). There are 14 residues in the CDR3. The CDR3: CASSTGTSGVTQYF. DNA of the CDR3: TGTGCCAGCAGCACTGGGACTAGCGGGGTGACCCAGTACTTC.

The chain recombines TRBV19 with TRBJ1-2; TRBD1 is a possible D gene (5 bases). The CDR3 is 14 amino acids. V lost 9 bases to trimming and J lost 0 bases, with 14 bases between them. CDR1 is LNHDA and CDR2 is SQIVND in the germline V gene (reference sequence). As DNA, the CDR3 is TGTGCCAGCCAACTCCAGGGCTCTAACTATGGCTACACCTTC. As protein: CASQLQGSNYGYTF.

This chain joins TRBV5-1 and TRBJ1-2, with 9 bases that match TRBD1. This CDR3 comprises 14 residues. Germline CDR1 SGHRS, CDR2 YFSETQ. The J segment lost 5 bases and the V segment lost 1 base, leaving 3 bases of the junction unmatched. The CDR3 DNA reads as TGCGCCAGCAGCTTGACAGGGGGCTATTATGGCTACACCTTC. This encodes CASSLTGGYYGYTF.

The chain combines TRBV5-1 with TRBJ2-7; TRBD2 might be the D (6 bases). V was clipped by 6 bases and J by 3 bases, with 16 bases between them. Germline CDR1 SGHRS, CDR2 YFSETQ. The length of the CDR3 is 14 residues. The CDR3 loop is CASNRGGVVYEQYF. The DNA for the CDR3 is TGCGCCAGCAACCGCGGAGGGGTAGTCTACGAGCAGTACTTC.

CDR3 nucleotide sequence: TGTGCCAGCAGCAGCCAAACAGGGGCGGCAGATACGCAGTATTTT. Translation gives CASSSQTGAADTQYF. This chain uses TRBV7-2 with TRBJ2-3; the match to TRBD1 covers 7 bases. This CDR3 is built from 15 residues. Per the germline V gene, CDR1 is SGHTA and CDR2 is FQGNSA. V trimming: 5 bases; J trimming: 4 bases; junction bases outside the gene matches: 9.

The chain couples TRBV6-1 to TRBJ2-1; 15 positions match TRBD2. With V trimmed by 4 bases and J by 8 bases, 6 bases remained unmatched. The germline V gene has CDR1 MNHNS and CDR2 SASEGT. This CDR3 is built from 16 residues. The CDR3 DNA follows: TGTGCCAGCAGTGTCAGGACTAGCGGGGGGGCTTATGAGCAGTTCTTC. Residues: CASSVRTSGGAYEQFF.

The V and J genes are TRBV9 and TRBJ2-1; D gene unclear. CDR3 length: 15 residues. Per germline, CDR1 SGDLS and CDR2 YYNGEE. V dropped 0 bases and J dropped 0 bases, with 7 bases sitting between them. CDR3: CASSVGDNSYNEQFF. The CDR3 coding sequence is TGTGCCAGCAGCGTAGGAGACAACTCCTACAATGAGCAGTTCTTC.

The chain combines TRBV30 with TRBJ1-2, with D hard to call. CDR1 is GTSNPN and CDR2 is SVGIG in the germline V gene (reference sequence). The CDR3 loop spans 13 amino acids. V shed 3 bases and J shed 7 bases, with 15 bases lying between them. Here the CDR3 reads CAWRPTGIGGYTF. CDR3 DNA sequence: TGTGCCTGGAGACCTACGGGCATAGGTGGCTACACCTTC. Full variable domain (missing parts from reference TRBV30 and TRBJ1-2): SQTIHQWPATLVQPVGSPLSLECTVEGTSNPNLYWYRQAAGRGLQLLFYSVGIGQISSEVPQNLSASRPQDRQFILSSKKLLLSDSGFYLCAWRPTGIGGYTFGSGTRLTVV.

Turning to this clone: Other DNA sequences within the sample encode an identical CDR3. V gene TRBV6-5 combines with J gene TRBJ1-2; D remains unclear. The germline CDR1 and CDR2 sequences are MNHEY and SVGAGI. The length of the CDR3 is 11 residues. V was trimmed by 6 bases and J by 6 bases, leaving 8 bases between them. CDR3 loop: CASRTGDGYTF. CDR3 coding DNA: TGTGCCAGCAGGACGGGTGATGGCTACACCTTC.

With regard to this clone: This CDR3 is also generated by other DNA sequences in the sample. The chain couples TRBV19 to TRBJ2-7; unclear D gene. Per the germline V gene, CDR1 is LNHDA and CDR2 is SQIVND (reference sequence). This CDR3 contains 13 residues. V lost 3 bases and J lost 4, with 10 bases in between. The DNA for the CDR3 is TGTGCCAGTAGTATTGGACCGAGTTACGAGCAGTACTTC. Protein sequence: CASSIGPSYEQYF.

In regard to this clone: Other DNA variants within this sample encode the same CDR3. The chain couples TRBV18 to TRBJ1-1; D is unresolved. The CDR3 runs 14 residues. Germline CDR1 and CDR2: KGHSH and LQKENI. Trimming shortened V by 0 bases and J by 1 base, and 6 bases separated the two germline ends. CDR3 DNA sequence: TGTGCCAGCTCACCACCGACGGAGAACACTGAAGCTTTCTTT. Translating it yields CASSPPTENTEAFF.